The source of this TCR beta chain is a study of T cell repertoires in cytomegalovirus infection. Study details: Public TCR beta signatures marked donors with CMV infection and the matching HLA. Regarding the study as a whole: The response measured ex vivo was dominated by TCR beta clonotypes (HLA-C-restricted and CMV-specific). Accumulated public TCR beta family frequency recognized individuals carrying CMV together with the relevant HLA.

TCRdb itself ran the reads through MiXCR, one entry per CDR3 protein. The table lists roughly 150,000 distinct CDR3 sequences, about a quarter of them singletons. In the case of this clonotype: Its specificity is unknown.

Sequenced input: PBMCs. The receptor was isolated from a human donor in good health (CMV status not recorded). Some clones in this sample may be carry-over from other donors' samples.

The CDR3 nucleotides read TGTGCCAGCAGTTTAGAAACTGAAGCTTTCTTT. This translates into CASSLETEAFF. The chain has TRBV12-3 or TRBV12-4 and TRBJ1-1; D unclear. The CDR3 runs to 11 residues. Trimming took 1 base from V and 5 from J, leaving 2 bases between them.